The sequence of this T cell receptor (beta chain) was determined in a study of blood T cell repertoires in COVID-19 (dated by TCRdb to the early 2020s). Regarding the complete study: Samples covering the acute and convalescent phases of COVID-19 were provided by collaborators in the United States, Italy and Spain. The prospective study material was composed of cDNA or gDNA derived from T cells, B-cell-depleted T cells, or PBMCs. Deeply sampled blood TCRbeta repertoires from subjects exposed to, actively infected with, or recovered from COVID-19 were included in the dataset. The repertoires were released in a freely available public database intended as a resource for research on the immune response to SARS-CoV-2. Samples came from the ongoing ImmuneRACE study (first 160 participants) plus 1,254 subjects from 6 global collaborators. Nearly every sample came with metadata listing a de-identified subject ID, COVID-19 status, age in years and sex. Where HLA class I and class II types were available, the types were taken from metadata supplied by the sample provider, not from assay-based typing.

TCRbeta CDR3 regions were amplified from genomic DNA using the immunoSEQ Assay, a bias-controlled multiplex PCR. The original methods were these. The number of nucleated cells in each sample was estimated from the amplification of reference gene primers within the assay. To quantify the absolute abundance of each unique TCRbeta CDR3 rearrangement, sequence reads were collapsed and filtered. For each sample, productive Simpson clonality was calculated as the square root of Simpson's diversity index across productive rearrangements. TCRdb took over this immuneACCESS table, retaining in-frame rearrangements with V and J assigned. Such tables are incomplete; in checked studies, under half of the missing clones stem from an unresolved V gene, and the remainder is unexplained. V and J calls and clone size are given by that table; D and trimming were obtained from the DNA. Here the sample has almost 90,000 clones; approximately 89% occur a single time. The ten top clones hold over 8.5% of the sample.

A note on this clone: What this receptor recognizes is not known. No per-base quality is available; no much larger clone lies one base away.

Overall study outcomes, separate from this receptor: Clinical and demographic metadata were provided uncurated, with the amount varying by source and participant.

Its CDR3 holds 16 amino acids, cysteine through phenylalanine. The DNA shown is the 48-base CDR3, in frame from base 1. Cut back by 6 bases and 2 bases, the V and J ends lie 17 bases apart. Via the germline V gene, CDR1 is MDHEN and CDR2 SYDVKM. The collaborating institutions used their own protocols to collect whole blood in K2EDTA tubes. For TCRbeta analysis, collaborators shipped samples as frozen whole blood, isolated PBMCs, or DNA extracted from either of those sample types. Sequenced input: peripheral blood. Rearrangement joined TRBV28 to TRBJ1-3; a confident D gene designation cannot be given. The sequence was obtained from a man older than 75 with acute or convalescent COVID-19. The bases read TGTGCCAGCAGCCCAAGTGAGCCGCGGGCTGGAAACACCATATATTTT. Translated, it reads CASSPSEPRAGNTIYF. Reference TRBV28 and TRBJ1-3 genes cover what lies past the CDR3, so the full variable domain is DVKVTQSSRYLVKRTGEKVFLECVQDMDHENMFWYRQDPGLGLRLIYFSYDVKMKEKGDIPEGYSVSREKKERFSLILESASTNQTSMYLCASSPSEPRAGNTIYFGEGSWLTVV.